The text below deals with one TCR beta chain. Its antigen is currently unknown. The CDR3 end falls 3 residues outside the read, so it is completed with the germline J gene. Using immunoSEQ multiplex PCR, the repertoire was profiled, and TCRdb retains in-frame clones only, with some absent. The listing records 30,000 to 35,000 clones. Germline V gives CDR1 DFQATT, CDR2 SNEGSKA (reference sequence). V was clipped by 5 bases and J by 10 bases, with 9 bases between them. The CDR3 is 11 residues long. This specimen belongs to a study of T cells in women clearing cervical HPV infection. Background on the study: With HLA typing for only a few women, HLA confounding remains possible.

Study results and caveats: Richness plus V gene abundances separated cases from controls with AUC 0.7 to 0.9. TRBV6-7 abundance was lower in cases than controls (0.11% versus 0.16%). CIN3+ cases had significantly higher TCR repertoire richness than controls, but evenness did not differ.

The gene calls are TRBV20-1 and TRBJ1-6, with unresolved D. This clonotype originated in a woman aged 18 to 75 with a cervical HPV16 infection that either progressed to CIN3+ or cleared (not recorded which). Material for sequencing was blood buffy coat. CDR3 region: CSAGRGSPLHF. CDR3 DNA (partial): TGCAGTGCTGGCCGCGGCTCACCC.